This entry lists 18 T cell receptor beta chains sequenced from one sample in a study of cytomegalovirus exposure and HLA in healthy donors. The PCR was carried out with 60 Vbeta primers and 13 Jbeta primers. Using immunoSEQ multiplex PCR, the repertoire was profiled, and TCRdb retains in-frame clones only, with some absent. The data contain over 100,000 clones, roughly 70% of them singletons. Sequenced sample: PBMCs. These receptors were taken from a middle-aged man in good health and CMV-seronegative.

This chain uses TRBV30 with TRBJ1-2; 8 bases are shared with TRBD1. The CDR3 is made up of 13 amino acids. CDR1 is GTSNPN, CDR2 SVGIG, per germline (reference sequence). V lost 5 bases, J lost 4 bases, and 6 bases stayed unmatched. Here the CDR3 reads CAWLGQGIYGYTF. Here the CDR3 DNA reads TGTGCCTGGCTAGGACAGGGTATCTATGGCTACACCTTC.

CDR3 sequence reads: CASSWEQGRAFF. The CDR3 DNA follows: TGTGCCAGCAGCTGGGAACAGGGGAGAGCTTTCTTT. The chain couples TRBV5-5 to TRBJ1-1, with TRBD1 matching 7 bases. Germline assignment: CDR1 SGHKS and CDR2 YYEKEE (reference sequence). Germline trimming cut 3 bases from V and 10 bases from J; bases unmatched to any gene: 6. The CDR3 contains 12 residues. The complete variable domain, with remaining parts taken from reference TRBV5-5 and TRBJ1-1, reads DAGVTQSPTHLIKTRGQQVTLRCSPISGHKSVSWYQQVLGQGPQFIFQYYEKEERGRGNFPDRFSARQFPNYSSELNVNALLLGDSALYLCASSWEQGRAFFGQGTRLTVV.

The rearrangement joins TRBV6-4 to TRBJ2-2, with 12 bases lining up with TRBD1. With 6 bases clipped from V and 6 bases from J, the junction kept 8 bases outside the gene matches. Germline V lookup: CDR1 MRHNA, CDR2 SNTAGT. The CDR3 has 16 residues. CDR3 region: CASSRGQGALAGELFF. CDR3 coding DNA: TGTGCCAGCAGCCGGGGACAGGGGGCGCTCGCCGGGGAGCTGTTTTTT.

This clone was detected a few times. In nucleotides, the CDR3 is TGTGCCAGCAGTTCTGCAGGGAGGACTGAAGCTTTCTTT. Translating gives CASSSAGRTEAFF. The rearrangement uses TRBV27 and TRBJ1-1; D may be TRBD1 (5 bases). CDR3 length: 13 amino acids. The V and J ends lost 4 bases and 5 bases respectively, with 11 bases between them. The germline CDR1 and CDR2 sequences are MNHEY and SMNVEV (reference sequence).

This clone occurred once. This chain joins TRBV7-8 and TRBJ2-7; D uncertain. In germline, CDR1 is SGHVS, CDR2 FQNEAQ. Trimming removed 8 bases from V and 2 bases from J, with 10 bases in between. This CDR3 has 12 residues. CDR3 protein: CASGDITYEQYF. DNA for the CDR3: TGTGCCAGCGGTGACATTACCTACGAGCAGTACTTC.

This chain connects TRBV27 to TRBJ2-7, with D perhaps TRBD1 (6 bases). V dropped 5 bases and J dropped 0 bases, with 14 bases sitting between them. The CDR3 contains 15 residues. Germline lookup yields CDR1 MNHEY and CDR2 SMNVEV (reference sequence). The CDR3 nucleotides read TGTGCCAGCAGTCCTCAGGGGTCCTACTCCTACGAGCAGTACTTC. Amino acids: CASSPQGSYSYEQYF.

The J gene is TRBJ2-5, the V gene TRBV12-5; D uncertain. Germline CDR1 and CDR2: LGHNT and FRNRAP. The CDR3 has 11 residues. The V end was cut by 3 bases, the J end by 4 bases, with 3 bases between. The CDR3 nucleotides are TGTGCTAGTGGTTTCCTAGAGACCCAGTACTTC. Amino acid sequence: CASGFLETQYF.

This chain uses TRBV2 with TRBJ2-2, with no clear D. The CDR3 spans 11 residues. The V gene lost 5 bases and the J gene lost 10 bases, with 8 bases spanning the gap. The germline CDR1 and CDR2 sequences are SNHLY and FYNNEI. This CDR3 reads CASSSSLELFF. CDR3 nucleotides: TGTGCCAGCAGTTCGTCGTTGGAGCTGTTTTTT.

The chain carries TRBV9 and TRBJ1-1, with D possibly being TRBD1 (6 bases). Trimming stripped 0 bases from V and 8 bases from J, with 17 bases between. Looked up from germline, CDR1 is SGDLS and CDR2 is YYNGEE. This CDR3 spans 15 amino acids. The CDR3 spells CASSVGAGEGGEAFF. The CDR3 nucleotides read TGTGCCAGCAGCGTAGGGGCAGGGGAAGGTGGGGAAGCTTTCTTT.

The gene calls are TRBV19 and TRBJ1-6; no reliable D call. The CDR3 sequence is 12 residues long. Germline-derived CDR1 and CDR2 are LNHDA and SQIVND (reference sequence). Trimming left V 5 bases short and J 13 bases short, with 12 bases between. In nucleotides, the CDR3 is TGTGCCAGTAGTGCTCCCGCTGCGCCCCTCCACTTT. Its protein product is CASSAPAAPLHF.

The rearrangement links TRBV7-8 to TRBJ1-6, with 7 bases that match TRBD1. The germline CDR1 and CDR2 sequences are SGHVS and FQNEAQ. Trimming removed 5 bases from V and 6 bases from J; junction bases left unmatched: 4. This CDR3 is 14 amino acids long. CDR3 residues: CASSPRQGNSPLHF. CDR3 DNA sequence: TGTGCCAGCAGCCCGCGACAGGGTAATTCACCCCTCCACTTT.

Details on this clone: The identical CDR3 is also encoded by other nucleotide sequences in the sample. The chain links TRBV5-6 to TRBJ1-1, with D possibly matching TRBD1 (5 bases). V lost 0 bases and J 10 bases, leaving 10 bases between the germline ends. Looked up from germline, CDR1 is SGHDT and CDR2 is YYEEEE. The CDR3 sequence is 12 residues long. The CDR3 DNA reads TGTGCCAGCAGCTTGGCCGCGGGGGGAGCTTTCTTT. Amino acid sequence: CASSLAAGGAFF. The entire variable domain, with the rest obtained from reference TRBV5-6 and TRBJ1-1, is as follows: DAGVTQSPTHLIKTRGQQVTLRCSPKSGHDTVSWYQQALGQGPQFIFQYYEEEERQRGNFPDRFSGHQFPNYSSELNVNALLLGDSALYLCASSLAAGGAFFGQGTRLTVV.

V gene TRBV27 combines with J gene TRBJ2-7; tentatively, D is TRBD1 (6 bases). Trimming took 4 bases from V and 2 from J, leaving 12 bases between them. The CDR3 totals 14 residues. Germline CDR1 is MNHEY and CDR2 is SMNVEV (reference sequence). In DNA, the CDR3 is TGTGCCAGCAGTTATAACAGGGTAGCCTACGAGCAGTACTTC. Protein: CASSYNRVAYEQYF.

V is TRBV7-8 and J is TRBJ2-1; 11 bases agree with TRBD2. The length of the CDR3 is 16 residues. J gave up 5 bases and V 4 bases, and 7 bases lay outside the gene matches. Looked up from germline, CDR1 is SGHVS and CDR2 is FQNEAQ. CDR3 loop: CASSYSTSGIDNEQFF. CDR3 bases: TGTGCCAGCAGCTACTCGACTAGCGGGATAGACAATGAGCAGTTCTTC.

V usage is TRBV4-3 and J usage is TRBJ1-1, with TRBD1 matching 12 bases. The CDR3 sequence is 15 residues long. Germline lookup yields CDR1 LGHNA and CDR2 YSLEER. V lost 3 bases to trimming and J lost 3 bases; unmatched junction nucleotides: 2. CDR3 nucleotide sequence: TGCGCCAGCAGCCAGGGACAGGGGGCGCACACTGAAGCTTTCTTT. Residues: CASSQGQGAHTEAFF.

The V and J genes are TRBV5-1 and TRBJ2-3; perhaps TRBD2 as D (5 bases). The CDR3 length is 14 residues. Germline CDR1 SGHRS, CDR2 YFSETQ. Trimming removed 10 bases at V and 2 bases at J, with 17 bases between. CDR3 sequence: CASRAAEITDTQYF. The CDR3 DNA follows: TGCGCCTCCCGGGCAGCGGAGATCACAGATACGCAGTATTTT.

This chain uses TRBV30 with TRBJ1-2; D perhaps matches TRBD1 (5 bases). V lost 4 bases and J 4 bases, leaving 19 bases between the germline ends. CDR3 length: 15 residues. The germline V gene encodes CDR1 GTSNPN and CDR2 SVGIG (reference sequence). The CDR3 region has the DNA TGTGCCTGGATCGGGGGAGGAGGGGTCCTCTATGGCTACACCTTC. Translated: CAWIGGGGVLYGYTF.

The V gene is TRBV5-1, the J gene TRBJ2-3, with 8 bases that match TRBD1. The trim removed 0 bases at V and 1 base at J, leaving 1 base unmatched. The CDR3 extends over 15 amino acids. Germline CDR1 is SGHRS and CDR2 is YFSETQ. The CDR3 region is CASSLEQGGTDTQYF. In DNA form, the CDR3 reads TGCGCCAGCAGCTTGGAACAGGGGGGCACAGATACGCAGTATTTT.